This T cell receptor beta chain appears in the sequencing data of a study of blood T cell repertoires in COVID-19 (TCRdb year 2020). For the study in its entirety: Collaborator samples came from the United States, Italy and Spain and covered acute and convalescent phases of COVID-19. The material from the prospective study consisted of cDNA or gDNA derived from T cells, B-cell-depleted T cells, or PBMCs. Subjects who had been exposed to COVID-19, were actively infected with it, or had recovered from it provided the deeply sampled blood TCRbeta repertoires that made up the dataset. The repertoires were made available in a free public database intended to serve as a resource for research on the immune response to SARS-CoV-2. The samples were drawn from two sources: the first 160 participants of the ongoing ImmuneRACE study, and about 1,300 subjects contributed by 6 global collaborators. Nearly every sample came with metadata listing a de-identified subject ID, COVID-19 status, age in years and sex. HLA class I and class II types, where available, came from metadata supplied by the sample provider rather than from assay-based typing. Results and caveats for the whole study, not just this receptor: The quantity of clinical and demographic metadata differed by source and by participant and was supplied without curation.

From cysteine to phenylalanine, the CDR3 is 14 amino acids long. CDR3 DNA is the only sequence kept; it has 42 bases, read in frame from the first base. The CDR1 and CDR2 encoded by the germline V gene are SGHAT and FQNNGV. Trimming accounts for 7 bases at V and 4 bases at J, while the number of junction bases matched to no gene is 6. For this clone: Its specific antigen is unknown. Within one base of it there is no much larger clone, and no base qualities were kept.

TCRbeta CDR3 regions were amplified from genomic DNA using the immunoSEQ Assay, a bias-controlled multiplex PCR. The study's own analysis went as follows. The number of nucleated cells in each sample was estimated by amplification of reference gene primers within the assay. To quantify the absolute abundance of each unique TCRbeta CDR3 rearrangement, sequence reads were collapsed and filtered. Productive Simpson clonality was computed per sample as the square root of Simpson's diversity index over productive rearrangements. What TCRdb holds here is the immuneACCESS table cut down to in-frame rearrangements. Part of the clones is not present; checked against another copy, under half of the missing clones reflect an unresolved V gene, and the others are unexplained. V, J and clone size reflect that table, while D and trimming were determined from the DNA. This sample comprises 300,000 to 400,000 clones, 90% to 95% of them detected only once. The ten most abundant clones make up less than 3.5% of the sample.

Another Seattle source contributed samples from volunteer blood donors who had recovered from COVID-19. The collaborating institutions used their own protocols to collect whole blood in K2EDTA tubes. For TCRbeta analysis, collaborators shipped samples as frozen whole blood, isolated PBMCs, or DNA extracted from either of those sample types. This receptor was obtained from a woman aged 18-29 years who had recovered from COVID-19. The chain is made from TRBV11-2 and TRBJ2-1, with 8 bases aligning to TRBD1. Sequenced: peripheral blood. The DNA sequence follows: TGTGCCAGCAATACCGGGACAGGTTACAATGAGCAGTTCTTC. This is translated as CASNTGTGYNEQFF.